Included here is one T cell receptor beta chain sequence, with context. This clone has just one count. It lacks a known antigen. The sample holds no much larger clone one base away, and base qualities are not on file. The data were obtained in a study of shared T cell receptors in the human thymus (dated by TCRdb to the early 2020s). Describing the broader study: The study examined how the human thymus generates shared, self-reactive T-cell receptor alpha chains.

Library creation used the immunoSEQ multiplex PCR assay. The clones in this table, taken by TCRdb from immuneACCESS, are in-frame only. Not every clone is retained; where verified, under half of the shortfall comes from an unresolved V gene, and the cause of the rest is unknown. This sample comprises just under 550,000 clones, about 80% of them detected only once. Roughly 0.013% of the sample belongs to the ten largest clones. The germline V gene specifies SGHRS as CDR1 and YFSETQ as CDR2. The germline V end is reduced by 0 bases and the J end by 4 bases; junction bases left unmatched: 6. The cysteine opens and the phenylalanine closes a CDR3 of 15 amino acids. Only the CDR3 region is kept as DNA, spanning 45 bases read in frame from base 1. Another study also made use of these data, one on human thymus T cells. That second publication adds: Donors were immunologically healthy infants undergoing open corrective cardiac surgery for congenital heart defects in Finland. Thymus tissue was collected as surgical resects that were removed during corrective cardiac surgery. Biased V and J gene segment usage appeared to be present in both thymic and peripheral blood repertoires. According to the related research, thymic TCR repertoires were highly overlapping among unrelated individuals. TCR alpha and beta repertoires from about 8 infant thymus samples and a few related peripheral blood samples were characterized in the study. The cohort included about 6 male and two female infants, with donor ages spanning 7 to 244 days. After being mechanically released from the tissue, thymocytes were kept at -70 degrees C in pellets of roughly 9.5-31 million cells. A QIAsymphony instrument was used to extract genomic DNA from the frozen cell pellets. The immunoSEQ multiplex PCR assay was used to amplify the TCRB and TCRAD loci from a standardized quantity of quality-controlled genomic DNA. The amplicons spanned the V(D)J region and were long enough to cover the CDR3 and allow V and J genes to be identified. The commercial immunoSEQ service was used to sequence amplicons on an Illumina platform. Primer bias and sequencing errors were corrected as previously described, and TCRAD and TCRB were defined on the basis of the IMGT database. Repertoires were analysed with immunoSEQ Analyzer 3.0 and VDJTools, covering basic statistics, V/J segment usage, diversity estimates, rarefaction and pairwise overlap. Diversity was estimated with Chao1, ChaoE, Efron-Thisted, Shannon and inverse Simpson indices, and also on datasets down-sampled to the smallest sample. For repertoire overlap, CDR3 nucleotide sequence, V gene and J gene had to match strictly, and clustering was done by Jaccard-based multidimensional scaling. Thymus samples yielded on average about 810,000 unique TCRB clonotypes, compared with roughly 80,000 from blood samples.

The chain uses TRBV5-1 and TRBJ2-7, with TRBD1 identical over 8 junction bases. Sequencing was performed on thymocytes. This receptor was obtained from a boy under two years old with a congenital heart defect. Donor details come from another sample of the same person, matched by shared clones. The CDR3 loop reads CASSLAGGGRYEQYF. The sequenced DNA: TGCGCCAGCAGCTTGGCAGGGGGCGGGCGATACGAGCAGTACTTC.